This TCR beta chain comes out of a study of human T cells and chemical hapten exposure. Broader study findings: With DPC sensitization, TCRs exceeding 1 in 1000 frequency showed no change.

Time point specified: healthy volunteer bleed at 6 weeks. Someone pulled total RNA out of unfractionated whole blood. The CDR3 sequence is 13 residues long. Trimming cost V 7 bases and J 7 bases, with 16 bases left between them. Germline lookup yields CDR1 SQVTM and CDR2 ANQGSEA. This clonotype was picked up a small number of times. The antigen remains undetermined. TCRdb processed the RACE reads anew with MiXCR; each CDR3 protein has one entry. The sample consists of around 65,000 distinct CDR3 sequences, under 7.5% of them appearing once. The TCR sequence derives from a female donor in good health. Some clones in this sample may be carry-over from other donors' samples. The sample comprised whole blood. This rearrangement joins TRBV29-1 to TRBJ1-4; a possible D gene is TRBD1 (6 bases). The CDR3 DNA follows: TGCAGCGGACTCAGGGGTGAAGGTGAAAAACTGTTTTTT. Amino acids: CSGLRGEGEKLFF.